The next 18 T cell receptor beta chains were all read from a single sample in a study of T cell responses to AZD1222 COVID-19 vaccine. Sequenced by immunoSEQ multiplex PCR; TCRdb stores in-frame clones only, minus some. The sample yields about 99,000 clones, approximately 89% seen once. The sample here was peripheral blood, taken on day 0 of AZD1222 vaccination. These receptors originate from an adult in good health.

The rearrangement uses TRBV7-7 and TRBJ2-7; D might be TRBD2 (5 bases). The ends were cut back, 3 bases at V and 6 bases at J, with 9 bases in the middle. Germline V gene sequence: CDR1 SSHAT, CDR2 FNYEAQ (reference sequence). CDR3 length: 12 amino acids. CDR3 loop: CASSLYGGEQYF. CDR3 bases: TGTGCCAGCAGCTTGTACGGAGGCGAGCAGTACTTC. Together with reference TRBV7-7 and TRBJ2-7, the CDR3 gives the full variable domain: GAGVSQSPRYKVTKRGQDVTLRCDPISSHATLYWYQQALGQGPEFLTYFNYEAQPDKSGLPSDRFSAERPEGSISTLTIQRTEQRDSAMYRCASSLYGGEQYFGPGTRLTVT.

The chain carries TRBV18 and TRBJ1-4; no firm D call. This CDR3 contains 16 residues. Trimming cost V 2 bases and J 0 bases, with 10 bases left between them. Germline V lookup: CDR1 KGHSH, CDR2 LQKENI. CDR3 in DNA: TGTGCCAGCTCACCAACCTCCTTTGCAACTAATGAAAAACTGTTTTTT. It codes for CASSPTSFATNEKLFF.

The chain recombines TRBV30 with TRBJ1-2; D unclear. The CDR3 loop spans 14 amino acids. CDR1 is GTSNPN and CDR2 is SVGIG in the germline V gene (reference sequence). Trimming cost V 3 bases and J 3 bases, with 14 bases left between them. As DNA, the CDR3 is TGTGCCTGGAGGTACTCATGGGGAGACTATGGCTACACCTTC. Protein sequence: CAWRYSWGDYGYTF.

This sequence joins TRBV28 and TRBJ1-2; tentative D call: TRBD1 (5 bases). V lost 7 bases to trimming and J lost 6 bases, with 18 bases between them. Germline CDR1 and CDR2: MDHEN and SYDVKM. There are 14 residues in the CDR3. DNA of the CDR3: TGTGCCAGCACCGTACCGGGGCAGACCGATGGCTACACCTTC. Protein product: CASTVPGQTDGYTF.

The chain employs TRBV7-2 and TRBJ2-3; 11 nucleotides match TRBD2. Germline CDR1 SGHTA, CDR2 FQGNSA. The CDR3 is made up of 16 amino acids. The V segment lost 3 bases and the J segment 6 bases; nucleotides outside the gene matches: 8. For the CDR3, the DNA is TGTGCCAGCAGCTTTCTAGCGGGGGGCTCCGGGGATACGCAGTATTTT. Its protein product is CASSFLAGGSGDTQYF.

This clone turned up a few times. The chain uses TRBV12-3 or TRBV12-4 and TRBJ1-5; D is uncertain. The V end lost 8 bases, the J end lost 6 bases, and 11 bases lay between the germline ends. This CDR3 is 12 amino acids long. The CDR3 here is CASRIGVQPQHF. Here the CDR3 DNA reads TGTGCCAGCCGGATAGGCGTTCAGCCCCAGCATTTT.

The chain's CDR3 is CASLSGGGGENIQYF. For the CDR3, the DNA is TGCGCCAGCCTCTCGGGAGGAGGGGGGGAAAACATTCAGTACTTC. The chain uses TRBV10-1 and TRBJ2-4; possibly TRBD2 for D (7 bases). V gave up 8 bases and J gave up 5 bases, with 19 bases separating them. In germline, CDR1 is WNHNN, CDR2 SYGVQD (reference sequence). The CDR3 is 15 residues long.

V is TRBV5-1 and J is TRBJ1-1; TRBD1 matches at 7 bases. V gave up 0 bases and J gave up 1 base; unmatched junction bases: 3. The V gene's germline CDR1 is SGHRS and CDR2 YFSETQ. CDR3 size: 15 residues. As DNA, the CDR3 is TGCGCCAGCAGCTTGGGCCGGGACAGGAACACTGAAGCTTTCTTT. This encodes CASSLGRDRNTEAFF.

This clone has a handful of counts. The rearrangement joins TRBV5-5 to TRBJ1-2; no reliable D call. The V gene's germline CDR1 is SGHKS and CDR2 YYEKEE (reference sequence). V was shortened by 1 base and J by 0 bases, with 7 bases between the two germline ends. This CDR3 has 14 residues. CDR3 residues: CASSLKGTNYGYTF. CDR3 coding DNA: TGTGCCAGCAGCTTGAAAGGGACTAACTATGGCTACACCTTC.

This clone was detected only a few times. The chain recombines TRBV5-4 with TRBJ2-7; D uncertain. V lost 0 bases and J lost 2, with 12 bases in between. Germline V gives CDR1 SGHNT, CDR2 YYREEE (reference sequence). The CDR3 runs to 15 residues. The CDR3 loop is CASSLGSNPPYEQYF. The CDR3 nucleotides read TGTGCCAGCAGCTTGGGGAGTAACCCCCCCTACGAGCAGTACTTC.

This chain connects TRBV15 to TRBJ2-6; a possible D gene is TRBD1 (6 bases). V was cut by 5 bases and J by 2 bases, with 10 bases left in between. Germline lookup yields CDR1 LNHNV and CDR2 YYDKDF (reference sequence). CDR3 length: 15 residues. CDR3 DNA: TGTGCCACCAGCGCTGGACAGACTGGGGCCAACGTCCTGACTTTC. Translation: CATSAGQTGANVLTF.

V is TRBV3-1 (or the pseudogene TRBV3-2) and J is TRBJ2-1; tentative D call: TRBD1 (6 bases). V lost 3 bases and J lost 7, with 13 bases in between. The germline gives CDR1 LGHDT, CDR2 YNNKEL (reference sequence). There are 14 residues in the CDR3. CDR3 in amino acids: CASSQWTVRNEQFF. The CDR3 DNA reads TGTGCCAGCAGCCAGTGGACAGTGAGGAATGAGCAGTTCTTC.

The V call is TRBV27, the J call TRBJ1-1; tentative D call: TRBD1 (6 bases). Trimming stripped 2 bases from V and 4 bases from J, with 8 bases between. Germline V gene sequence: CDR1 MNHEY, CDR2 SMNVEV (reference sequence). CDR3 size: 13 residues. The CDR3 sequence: CASSLGRGTEAFF. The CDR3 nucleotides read TGTGCCAGCAGTTTAGGCAGGGGCACTGAAGCTTTCTTT.

The DNA for the CDR3 is TGTGCCAGCAGCTTAGGAGCGAACACTGAAGCTTTCTTT. Its protein product is CASSLGANTEAFF. J is TRBJ1-1 and V is TRBV7-8; D call uncertain. Between the trimmed V and J ends, which lost 1 base and 1 base, there was a span of 4 bases. The CDR3 has 13 amino acids. The germline V gene has CDR1 SGHVS and CDR2 FQNEAQ.

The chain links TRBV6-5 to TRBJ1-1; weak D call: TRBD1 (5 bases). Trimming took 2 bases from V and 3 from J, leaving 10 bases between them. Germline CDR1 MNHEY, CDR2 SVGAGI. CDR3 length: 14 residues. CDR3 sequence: CASSYRGRDTEAFF. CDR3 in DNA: TGTGCCAGCAGTTACCGGGGGAGGGACACTGAAGCTTTCTTT.

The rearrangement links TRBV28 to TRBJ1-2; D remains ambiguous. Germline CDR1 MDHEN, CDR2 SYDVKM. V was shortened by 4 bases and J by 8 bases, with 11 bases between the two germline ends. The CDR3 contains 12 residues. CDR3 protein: CASSSSRAGYTF. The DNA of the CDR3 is TGTGCCAGCAGTTCTTCCCGTGCCGGCTACACCTTC.

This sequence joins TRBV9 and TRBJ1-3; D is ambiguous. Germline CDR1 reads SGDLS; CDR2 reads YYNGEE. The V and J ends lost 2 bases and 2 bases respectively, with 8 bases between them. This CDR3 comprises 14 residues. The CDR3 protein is CASSVEAPGNTIYF. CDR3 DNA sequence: TGTGCCAGCAGCGTTGAAGCTCCTGGAAACACCATATATTTT.

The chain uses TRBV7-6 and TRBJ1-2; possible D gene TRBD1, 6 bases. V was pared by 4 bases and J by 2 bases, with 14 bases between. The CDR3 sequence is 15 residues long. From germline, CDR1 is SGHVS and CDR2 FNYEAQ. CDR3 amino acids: CASSSLGASNYGYTF. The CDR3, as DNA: TGTGCCAGCAGCTCCCTGGGGGCCTCGAACTATGGCTACACCTTC.